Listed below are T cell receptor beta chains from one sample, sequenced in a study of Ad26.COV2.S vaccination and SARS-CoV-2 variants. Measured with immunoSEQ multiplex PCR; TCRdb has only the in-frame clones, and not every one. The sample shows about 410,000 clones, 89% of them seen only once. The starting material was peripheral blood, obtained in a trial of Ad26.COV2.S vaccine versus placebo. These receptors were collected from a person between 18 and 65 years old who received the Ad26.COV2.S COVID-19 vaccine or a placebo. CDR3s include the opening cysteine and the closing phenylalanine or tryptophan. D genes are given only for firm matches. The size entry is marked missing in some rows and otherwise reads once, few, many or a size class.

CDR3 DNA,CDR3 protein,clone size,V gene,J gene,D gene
TGTGCCAGCAGTGCGACTAGCGGATACCAAGAGACCCAGTACTTC,CASSATSGYQETQYF,NA,TRBV27,TRBJ2-5,TRBD2
TGTGCCACCAGCCTGGGACAGGGGGTAGGCGAGCAGTACTTC,CATSLGQGVGEQYF,NA,TRBV15,TRBJ2-7,TRBD1
TGTGCCAGCAGTTTTATGAGCGAGGAACCCGGGCTCCTGGGCAATCAGCCCCAGCATTTT,CASSFMSEEPGLLGNQPQHF,NA,TRBV6-2/TRBV6-3,TRBJ1-5,NA
TGTGCCAGCAGCCCCGTCCCGACACTAGCGGGAGCGCAGGAGGGCACAGATACGCAGTATTTT,CASSPVPTLAGAQEGTDTQYF,NA,TRBV7-6,TRBJ2-3,TRBD2
TGCGCCAGCAGCTCGACAGCGGGCTCTGGAAACACCATATATTTT,CASSSTAGSGNTIYF,NA,TRBV5-1,TRBJ1-3,NA
TGTGCCAGCAGCTTAGAAGCAGGAACGGGAAACACCATATATTTT,CASSLEAGTGNTIYF,NA,TRBV7-2,TRBJ1-3,NA
TGTGCCAGCAAAACAGGGGGAGATACGCAGTATTTT,CASKTGGDTQYF,once,TRBV12-3/TRBV12-4,TRBJ2-3,TRBD1
TGTGCCAGCTCACCAACCCCTCGACTAGCGAGCTACTCAGATACGCAGTATTTT,CASSPTPRLASYSDTQYF,once,TRBV18,TRBJ2-3,TRBD2
TGTGCCAGCAGTTCCACCGGGACAGCCTACGAGCAGTACTTC,CASSSTGTAYEQYF,once,TRBV28,TRBJ2-7,TRBD1
TGTGCCAGCAGTGTCGGCGGCCCCGGAGACGAGCAGTACTTC,CASSVGGPGDEQYF,NA,TRBV2,TRBJ2-7,NA
TGTGCCAGCAGTTTATACCAGGGGGCGGTCGGGGAGCTGTTTTTT,CASSLYQGAVGELFF,NA,TRBV28,TRBJ2-2,TRBD1
TGCAGCGCCTCCCCAGGGGAAAAGTCCAATGGCTACACCTTC,CSASPGEKSNGYTF,NA,TRBV29-1,TRBJ1-2,NA
TGTGCCAGCTCCAGGACAGGGAACACTGAAGCTTTCTTT,CASSRTGNTEAFF,NA,TRBV18,TRBJ1-1,TRBD1
TGTGCCAGTAGTAAGACAGGGTTAGATGGCTACACCTTC,CASSKTGLDGYTF,once,TRBV19,TRBJ1-2,TRBD1
TGTGCCAGCAGCTCACAGGGGCCCTACGAGCAGTACTTC,CASSSQGPYEQYF,NA,TRBV5-4,TRBJ2-7,TRBD1
TGTGCCAGCAGTTTGACAGGGGACAGTGGAGCTTTCTTT,CASSLTGDSGAFF,once,TRBV12-3/TRBV12-4,TRBJ1-1,TRBD1
TGTGCCAGCAGCAAAGAGGGGAACACCGGGGAGCTGTTTTTT,CASSKEGNTGELFF,NA,TRBV6-5,TRBJ2-2,NA
TGTGCCAGCAGCCAAGGGGGACTAGCGGAAAAACACGTCTTC,CASSQGGLAEKHVF,NA,TRBV3-1/TRBV3-2,TRBJ2-1,TRBD2
TGTGCCAGCACGGGTACGGCAACTGGGGCCAACGTCCTGACTTTC,CASTGTATGANVLTF,NA,TRBV6-5,TRBJ2-6,NA
TGTGCCAGCAGTCTAGGGTCCGGGGAGCTGTTTTTT,CASSLGSGELFF,NA,TRBV6-1,TRBJ2-2,NA
TGTGCCAGCAGTTGGGGACAGGGGGCGCACACAGATACGCAGTATTTT,CASSWGQGAHTDTQYF,NA,TRBV28,TRBJ2-3,TRBD1
TGTGCCAGCAGACCCGACTGGACGGCGGCGAGGGGTCAGCCCCAGCATTTT,CASRPDWTAARGQPQHF,NA,TRBV28,TRBJ1-5,NA
TGTGCCAGTAGTTCACCCGGGACAGGGTTGCGTTCACCCCTCCACTTT,CASSSPGTGLRSPLHF,NA,TRBV19,TRBJ1-6,TRBD1
TGTGCCAGCAGCCAAGATCTGGTGCAGTTCTTC,CASSQDLVQFF,NA,TRBV3-1/TRBV3-2,TRBJ2-1,NA
TGTGCCAGCAGCACCCGGGACGCCGACAATGAGCAGTTCTTC,CASSTRDADNEQFF,NA,TRBV13,TRBJ2-1,NA
TGTGCCAGCAGCCCGCGGGGGGTGTCTGATACGCAGTATTTT,CASSPRGVSDTQYF,NA,TRBV5-5,TRBJ2-3,TRBD2
TGTGCCAGCAGTTTGGGAACAGATACGCAGTATTTT,CASSLGTDTQYF,NA,TRBV12-3/TRBV12-4,TRBJ2-3,NA
TGTGCCAGTAGTATACTGCAAGGTAAGGCCGAAGCTTTCTTT,CASSILQGKAEAFF,NA,TRBV19,TRBJ1-1,NA
TGCAGCGTTGAGACAGGGAAAGCCTACGAGCAGTACTTC,CSVETGKAYEQYF,NA,TRBV29-1,TRBJ2-7,TRBD1
TGTGCCAGCAGTTTACAGGGGGCGGATCAGCCCCAGCATTTT,CASSLQGADQPQHF,NA,TRBV27,TRBJ1-5,TRBD1
TGTGCCAGCAGTTCCCAACGGAGTCAGCCCCAGCATTTT,CASSSQRSQPQHF,few,TRBV6-5,TRBJ1-5,NA
TGTGCCAGCTCACGAGCTTTACAAGAGACCCAGTACTTC,CASSRALQETQYF,NA,TRBV18,TRBJ2-5,NA
TGTGCCAGCAGTCCGGAGCATACGCAGTATTTT,CASSPEHTQYF,NA,TRBV6-2/TRBV6-3,TRBJ2-3,NA
TGTGCCAGCAGCTCTACATCCTACGAGCAGTACTTC,CASSSTSYEQYF,NA,TRBV11-2,TRBJ2-7,NA
TGTGCCAGCAGCGTCCTAGGGGGGTCCGAAGATACGCAGTATTTT,CASSVLGGSEDTQYF,once,TRBV9,TRBJ2-3,NA